Each of the 21 T cell receptor beta chains below was sequenced from the same sample in a study of T-cell reconstitution after alpha-beta-depleted transplantation in children. Unique molecular identifiers were incorporated into the prepared TCRbeta library. One entry per CDR3 protein, called by TCRdb with MiXCR from the PCR reads. The sample comprises almost 600,000 distinct CDR3 sequences, roughly 30% of which are singletons, and around a third rests with the top ten. The sample was PBMCs, taken before TCRalphabeta/CD19-depleted stem cell transplant. These receptors originate from a boy under three years old with Wiskott-Aldrich syndrome, due to receive a stem cell transplant.

The CDR3 sequence: CAISPTSTEQFF. DNA of the CDR3: TGTGCCATCAGTCCCACTAGCACTGAGCAGTTCTTC. The gene calls are TRBV10-3 and TRBJ2-1; maybe TRBD2 (6 bases). The CDR3 extends over 12 amino acids. The germline gives CDR1 ENHRY, CDR2 SYGVKD. Trimming stripped 5 bases from V and 9 bases from J, with 11 bases between.

This rearrangement joins TRBV5-1 to TRBJ2-7; D not certain. The CDR3 covers 12 residues. V was trimmed by 5 bases and J by 3 bases, leaving 9 bases between them. The germline CDR1 and CDR2 sequences are SGHRS and YFSETQ. CDR3: CASSLPNYEQYF. The DNA for the CDR3 is TGCGCCAGCAGTTTGCCTAACTACGAGCAGTACTTC. Together with reference TRBV5-1 and TRBJ2-7, the CDR3 gives the full variable domain: KAGVTQTPRYLIKTRGQQVTLSCSPISGHRSVSWYQQTPGQGLQFLFEYFSETQRNKGNFPGRFSGRQFSNSRSEMNVSTLELGDSALYLCASSLPNYEQYFGPGTRLTVT.

Only a few counts were recorded for this clonotype. V usage is TRBV20-1 and J usage is TRBJ1-1; D is uncertain. Looked up from germline, CDR1 is DFQATT and CDR2 is SNEGSKA (reference sequence). The CDR3 loop spans 10 amino acids. V lost 3 bases to trimming and J lost 10 bases, with 9 bases between them. CDR3 sequence (DNA): TGCAGTGCTAGGGATATACGAGCTTTCTTT. Translating gives CSARDIRAFF.

This clonotype showed up just a few times. The chain couples TRBV12-3 or TRBV12-4 to TRBJ2-3; 8 bases fit TRBD1. V lost 3 bases and J lost 2; bases outside the gene matches: 13. This CDR3 comprises 18 residues. CDR3 DNA: TGTGCCAGCAGTTTTGGGGGTCTGACAGGGGACGACACAGATACGCAGTATTTT. Amino acids: CASSFGGLTGDDTDTQYF.

This clonotype has a handful of counts. The chain couples TRBV12-3 or TRBV12-4 to TRBJ1-2; TRBD1 might be the D (5 bases). There are 13 residues in the CDR3. Trimming removed 5 bases at V and 10 bases at J, with 17 bases between. The CDR3 region is CASSPQLQEFYTF. Here the CDR3 DNA reads TGTGCCAGCAGTCCCCAGCTACAGGAATTCTACACCTTC.

The chain uses TRBV10-3 and TRBJ2-2, with 8 bases fitting TRBD2. CDR3 length: 14 residues. V gave up 5 bases and J gave up 7 bases; unmatched junction bases: 6. The germline V gene has CDR1 ENHRY and CDR2 SYGVKD. DNA of the CDR3: TGTGCCATCAGTACCGGGACTAGGAGCGGGGAGCTGTTTTTT. Translation gives CAISTGTRSGELFF.

V and J are TRBV12-3 or TRBV12-4 and TRBJ2-5; the match to TRBD2 covers 8 bases. The CDR3 consists of 16 residues. Unmatched junction bases numbered 5, after V lost 0 bases and J lost 2 bases. DNA for the CDR3: TGTGCCAGCAGTTTAGCGGGACTAGTCCAGCAAGAGACCCAGTACTTC. Protein sequence: CASSLAGLVQQETQYF.

A few counts support this clonotype. V is TRBV2 and J is TRBJ2-7; TRBD2 might be the D (6 bases). Per germline, CDR1 SNHLY and CDR2 FYNNEI. The CDR3 loop spans 12 amino acids. The V gene lost 7 bases and the J gene lost 6 bases, with 13 bases spanning the gap. For the CDR3, the DNA is TGTGCCAGCACGGAGGGTAGGGGCGAGCAGTACTTC. Encoded protein: CASTEGRGEQYF.

The chain employs TRBV5-1 and TRBJ2-3; 7 nucleotides align to TRBD2. Germline CDR1 and CDR2: SGHRS and YFSETQ. The CDR3 runs to 12 residues. V trimming: 7 bases; J trimming: 3 bases; junction bases outside the gene matches: 2. CDR3 nucleotides: TGCGCCAGCGGACTAGATACAGATACGCAGTATTTT. Translation gives CASGLDTDTQYF.

The rearrangement joins TRBV5-1 to TRBJ2-5; D is unclear. This CDR3 has 12 amino acids. Trimming cost V 4 bases and J 0 bases, with 4 bases left between them. Germline V gene data show CDR1 as SGHRS and CDR2 as YFSETQ. The CDR3 DNA sequence: TGCGCCAGCAGCATGAACCAAGAGACCCAGTACTTC. Protein product: CASSMNQETQYF.

This clonotype was seen more than once but under ten times. This chain joins TRBV12-3 or TRBV12-4 and TRBJ2-1; 9 bases align to TRBD2. This CDR3 is built from 14 residues. V was pared by 7 bases and J by 8 bases, with 9 bases of the junction left unmatched. CDR3 protein: CASTPGLAAYEQFF. CDR3 coding DNA: TGTGCCAGCACACCGGGACTAGCTGCCTATGAGCAGTTCTTC.

The rearrangement links TRBV6-5 to TRBJ2-4, with 7 bases lining up with TRBD2. Germline V gives CDR1 MNHEY, CDR2 SVGAGI. This CDR3 has 15 residues. V dropped 4 bases and J dropped 0; count of bases not matched to a gene: 3. This chain's CDR3 is CASSWGGLAKNIQYF. Here the CDR3 DNA reads TGTGCCAGCAGTTGGGGGGGTTTAGCCAAAAACATTCAGTACTTC.

Here the CDR3 DNA reads TGCGCCAGCAGCCCGGACGGTGATTATGGCTACACCTTC. Translated, it gives CASSPDGDYGYTF. The chain links TRBV5-1 to TRBJ1-2; no clear D gene. The germline V gene encodes CDR1 SGHRS and CDR2 YFSETQ. Deletions cut 4 bases from V and 5 bases from J, with 12 bases between. CDR3 length: 13 amino acids. The full variable domain, its missing parts supplied by reference TRBV5-1 and TRBJ1-2, is KAGVTQTPRYLIKTRGQQVTLSCSPISGHRSVSWYQQTPGQGLQFLFEYFSETQRNKGNFPGRFSGRQFSNSRSEMNVSTLELGDSALYLCASSPDGDYGYTFGSGTRLTVV.

V usage is TRBV10-3 and J usage is TRBJ2-2; 10 bases match TRBD1. J gave up 3 bases and V 4 bases, and 2 bases lay outside the gene matches. CDR1 is ENHRY and CDR2 is SYGVKD in the germline V gene. CDR3 size: 15 residues. The CDR3 bases are TGTGCCATCAGTGGGACAGGGGGGGACACCGGGGAGCTGTTTTTT. Its protein product is CAISGTGGDTGELFF.

The V gene is TRBV29-1, the J gene TRBJ1-5, with 7 positions matching TRBD1. The V gene end was trimmed by 6 bases and the J gene end by 7 bases; junction bases not matched to a gene: 6. The CDR3 extends over 12 amino acids. Germline V gives CDR1 SQVTM, CDR2 ANQGSEA. The CDR3, as DNA: TGCAGCGTGAAAGACAGGGAACAGCCCCAGCATTTT. It specifies CSVKDREQPQHF.

There are a few counts of this clonotype. V usage is TRBV29-1 and J usage is TRBJ2-1; 11 bases line up with TRBD2. The CDR3 has 16 amino acids. CDR1 is SQVTM, CDR2 ANQGSEA, per germline. Losses at the gene ends were 4 bases for V and 5 bases for J; bases not matched to a gene: 10. This chain's CDR3 is CSVGGIAGGDDNEQFF. DNA for the CDR3: TGCAGCGTTGGGGGGATAGCGGGAGGGGACGACAATGAGCAGTTCTTC.

This rearrangement joins TRBV20-1 to TRBJ1-2; perhaps TRBD1 as D (5 bases). Germline V gene lookup returns CDR1 DFQATT and CDR2 SNEGSKA (reference sequence). The CDR3 totals 14 residues. The CDR3 sequence is CSPGREHSNYGYTF. DNA for the CDR3: TGCAGCCCCGGCAGGGAGCACTCTAACTATGGCTACACCTTC.

The chain is built from TRBV2 and TRBJ2-5; possible D gene TRBD2, 6 bases. Looked up from germline, CDR1 is SNHLY and CDR2 is FYNNEI. Trimming took 4 bases from V and 1 from J, leaving 10 bases between them. This CDR3 contains 14 residues. The CDR3 bases are TGTGCCAGCAGTGCCGTAGCGGTCCAAGAGACCCAGTACTTC. Translated: CASSAVAVQETQYF. Full variable domain (outside the CDR3, taken from reference TRBV2 and TRBJ2-5): EPEVTQTPSHQVTQMGQEVILRCVPISNHLYFYWYRQILGQKVEFLVSFYNNEISEKSEIFDDQFSVERPDGSNFTLKIRSTKLEDSAMYFCASSAVAVQETQYFGPGTRLLVL.

The chain links TRBV6-5 to TRBJ1-2; D gene uncertain. Germline V gene lookup returns CDR1 MNHEY and CDR2 SVGAGI. The CDR3 has 18 amino acids. Trimming removed 0 bases at V and 0 bases at J, with 17 bases between. The CDR3 nucleotides are TGTGCCAGCAGTTACTCTGGGTTAGGAGGGAAGTCTAACTATGGCTACACCTTC. Translation gives CASSYSGLGGKSNYGYTF.

V usage is TRBV11-3 and J usage is TRBJ2-1; 7 nucleotides agree with TRBD1. Germline CDR1 reads SGHNT; CDR2 reads YENEEA. The CDR3 is made up of 15 amino acids. Trimming cost V 5 bases and J 5 bases; bases outside gene matches: 9. The CDR3 region has the DNA TGTGCCAGCAGCCCGGGACAGAACCGCCACAATGAGCAGTTCTTC. Protein sequence: CASSPGQNRHNEQFF.

This clonotype was detected a few times. The chain is built from TRBV20-1 and TRBJ2-7; 9 positions match TRBD2. Losses at the gene ends were 3 bases for V and 0 bases for J; bases not matched to a gene: 9. Germline values: CDR1 DFQATT, CDR2 SNEGSKA (reference sequence). The CDR3 length is 16 residues. The CDR3 DNA reads as TGCAGTGCTAGTCGTCTAGCGGGACTGGGCTCCTACGAGCAGTACTTC. Translated, it gives CSASRLAGLGSYEQYF.